Sequencing of this TCR beta chain was carried out in a study of blood T cell repertoires in COVID-19. This CDR3 is built from 16 residues. V was pared by 7 bases and J by 3 bases, with 9 bases of the junction left unmatched. In germline, CDR1 is LNHDA, CDR2 SQIVND (reference sequence). In the source study's methods: Reference gene primer amplification gave estimated nucleated cell counts. Sequencing used immunoSEQ multiplex PCR; TCRdb keeps in-frame clones, though not all of them. From that table come the V and J calls and clone size; the DNA was used to work out D and trimming. There are 90,000 to 110,000 clones in the sample; 80% occur only once, and about 4.5% lies in the top ten.

This TCR came from a human donor in a cohort sampled during active or convalescent COVID-19. The chain carries TRBV19 and TRBJ2-2, with TRBD1 matching over 9 bases. The source material was peripheral blood. In DNA, the CDR3 is TGTGCCAGTATTTCCCGGGACAGGGATCACACCGGGGAGCTGTTTTTT. Its protein product is CASISRDRDHTGELFF.